This TCR beta chain was sequenced in a study of breast tumors, draining lymph nodes, adjacent tissues. A single record per CDR3 protein comes from TCRdb applying MiXCR to the multiplex PCR reads. The table has about 130,000 distinct CDR3 sequences, 21% seen once. Germline V lookup: CDR1 SGHNT, CDR2 YYREEE (reference sequence). Trimming took 2 bases from V and 0 from J; bases not matched to a gene: 5. The CDR3 is 16 amino acids. Study-wide results and limits: Tumor T cell lymph node origin was a supported hypothesis, not proven. Data fit most tumor T cells coming from lymph node, expanding in tumor. Luminal-like breast cancer showed significantly higher tumor–nontumor repertoire similarity than basal-like.

This clonotype was observed at least ten times. Its antigen is unknown. The lymph nodes were axillary draining lymph nodes from breast cancer patients. The sequenced sample consisted of axillary lymph node tissue. The genes are TRBV5-4 and TRBJ2-3; 8 positions match TRBD1. The TCR comes from a female donor with breast cancer. Some clones in this sample may be carry-over from other donors' samples. This chain's CDR3 is CASSFRTGISTDTQYF. Written as DNA, the CDR3 is TGTGCCAGCAGCTTCCGGACAGGGATCAGCACAGATACGCAGTATTTT.